Following are 8 T cell receptor beta chains from one sample sequenced in a study of shared clonotypes between healthy human individuals. Clones were sequenced by immunoSEQ multiplex PCR, and TCRdb holds only the in-frame ones, with some missing. The sample records under 1,900,000 clones, 98% to 99% being singletons. The sample consisted of naive CD4+ T cells sorted from blood. Subset here: CD45RA+ positively selected. These receptors were taken from a man in his thirties or forties in good health.

The chain combines TRBV6-1 with TRBJ2-3; TRBD1 matches at 9 bases. The CDR3 is 16 amino acids. Germline V gene sequence: CDR1 MNHNS, CDR2 SASEGT. V lost 0 bases and J lost 7; bases outside the gene matches: 8. The CDR3 is CASSEAPPDRGHTQYF. CDR3 nucleotide sequence: TGTGCCAGCAGTGAAGCTCCTCCGGACAGGGGACATACGCAGTATTTT.

This clone was recorded once. The chain couples TRBV5-6 to TRBJ1-5, with D hard to call. V was trimmed by 2 bases and J by 1 base, leaving 7 bases between them. The germline CDR1 and CDR2 sequences are SGHDT and YYEEEE. The CDR3 totals 14 residues. CDR3 nucleotides: TGTGCCAGCAGCTTTGCGGGGAGCAATCAGCCCCAGCATTTT. Its translation is CASSFAGSNQPQHF.

The chain recombines TRBV6-5 with TRBJ1-5; 11 bases line up with TRBD1. V was pared by 5 bases and J by 7 bases, with 7 bases of the junction left unmatched. This CDR3 spans 15 amino acids. The germline gives CDR1 MNHEY, CDR2 SVGAGI. CDR3 residues: CASSSRDRGNQPQHF. As DNA, the CDR3 is TGTGCCAGCAGTAGCCGGGACAGGGGGAACCAGCCCCAGCATTTT.

The CDR3 loop is CASSPRRGLYNEQFF. For the CDR3, the DNA is TGTGCCAGCAGTCCGAGAAGAGGACTTTACAATGAGCAGTTCTTC. This rearrangement joins TRBV28 to TRBJ2-1, with a weak D call TRBD2 (5 bases). V gave up 5 bases and J gave up 4 bases, with 15 bases separating them. From germline, CDR1 is MDHEN and CDR2 SYDVKM. CDR3 length: 15 amino acids.

The chain links TRBV5-1 to TRBJ2-4; the D gene is possibly TRBD1 (6 bases). The CDR3 totals 16 residues. The germline V gene has CDR1 SGHRS and CDR2 YFSETQ. Trimming took 3 bases from V and 0 from J, leaving 13 bases between them. The DNA of the CDR3 is TGCGCCAGCAGCTACACAGGGAGTCTAGCCAAAAACATTCAGTACTTC. The encoded protein is CASSYTGSLAKNIQYF.

This chain links TRBV27 with TRBJ2-2, with D unclear. The V gene's germline CDR1 is MNHEY and CDR2 SMNVEV (reference sequence). V lost 5 bases and J lost 7, with 17 bases in between. This CDR3 spans 15 amino acids. CDR3 in DNA: TGTGCCAGCAGTCACTCTCCTGTTCTTGGCGGGGAGCTGTTTTTT. Translation: CASSHSPVLGGELFF.

This chain uses TRBV28 with TRBJ2-7; D is uncertain. Germline CDR1 is MDHEN and CDR2 is SYDVKM. Trimming removed 4 bases from V and 4 bases from J, with 8 bases in between. This CDR3 has 12 amino acids. The CDR3 region is CASSWPNYEQYF. DNA of the CDR3: TGTGCCAGCAGTTGGCCCAATTACGAGCAGTACTTC.

Of note for this clone: At one boundary the junction diverges from the germline segment, which might be a read error. The rearrangement joins TRBV7-9 to TRBJ2-1, with D possibly TRBD1 on 7 matching bases. The length of the CDR3 is 13 residues. Germline CDR1 is SEHNR and CDR2 is FQNEAQ (reference sequence). Here the CDR3 DNA reads TGTGCCAGCAGCTTAGCGCAGGGGGGAAAGAGCCTCTTC. Its translation is CASSLAQGGKSLF.